This is a list of T cell receptor beta chains from one sample in a study of T cell repertoires in cytomegalovirus infection. MiXCR, applied by TCRdb to the reads, yields one record per CDR3 protein. The sample has tens of thousands of distinct CDR3 sequences, over 3.5% seen once. The source material was PBMCs. These receptor sequences come from a human donor in good health (CMV status not recorded). Some clones in this sample may be carry-over from other donors' samples. The CDR3 runs from the conserved cysteine through the conserved F or W. A D gene is named only where the DNA matches it firmly. Size is stated for part of the rows, as once, few or many counts, or as a class when the clone is expanded.

11 | many | TRBJ2-7 | - | TRBV7-2 | CASSTRDEQYF | TGTGCCAGCAGCACCCGGGACGAGCAGTACTTC
15 | many | TRBJ1-2 | - | TRBV7-2 | CASSPQQGSIYGYTF | TGTGCCAGCAGCCCCCAACAGGGTTCTATCTATGGCTACACCTTC
14 | many | TRBJ2-7 | - | TRBV7-2 | CASSLEGVGKQQYF | TGTGCCAGCAGCTTAGAAGGGGTCGGAAAACAGCAGTACTTC
14 | many | TRBJ2-5 | - | TRBV7-2 | CASSLPYQAETQYF | TGTGCCAGCAGCTTACCTTATCAGGCAGAGACCCAGTACTTC
15 | many | TRBJ2-3 | TRBD2 | TRBV5-1 | CASSWGLEWPDTQYF | TGCGCCAGCAGCTGGGGACTAGAGTGGCCAGATACGCAGTATTTT
14 | many | TRBJ2-3 | - | TRBV7-2 | CASSLIGSTDTQYF | TGTGCCAGCAGCTTGATAGGGAGCACAGATACGCAGTATTTT
12 | many | TRBJ2-5 | - | TRBV6-2/TRBV6-3 | CASSWGTETQYF | TGTGCCAGCAGTTGGGGCACGGAGACCCAGTACTTC
14 | many | TRBJ1-4 | TRBD1 | TRBV12-3/TRBV12-4 | CASSPTGRGEKLFF | TGTGCCAGCAGCCCGACAGGGCGGGGTGAAAAACTGTTTTTT
15 | many | TRBJ2-2 | TRBD2 | TRBV7-8 | CASSPPRGSTGELFF | TGTGCCAGCAGCCCTCCGCGCGGGAGCACCGGGGAGCTGTTTTTT
15 | many | TRBJ2-3 | TRBD2 | TRBV7-9 | CASTALAGVSDTQYF | TGTGCCAGCACCGCCCTAGCGGGAGTATCGGATACGCAGTATTTT
15 | many | TRBJ1-4 | - | TRBV5-4 | CASSLLPATNEKLFF | TGTGCCAGCAGCTTGCTTCCTGCAACTAATGAAAAACTGTTTTTT
13 | many | TRBJ2-1 | - | TRBV7-8 | CASSLDRSNEQFF | TGTGCCAGCAGCTTAGACAGGAGTAATGAGCAGTTCTTC
14 | many | TRBJ2-2 | - | TRBV7-2 | CASSLDYYTGELFF | TGTGCCAGCAGCTTGGACTATTACACCGGGGAGCTGTTTTTT
18 | many | TRBJ1-5 | - | TRBV5-6 | CASSSTRFDGRSNQPQHF | TGTGCCAGCAGCTCTACACGTTTTGACGGGAGGAGCAATCAGCCCCAGCATTTT
13 | many | TRBJ2-7 | - | TRBV20-1 | CSARRDTLGEQYF | TGCAGTGCTCGGAGGGACACCCTAGGGGAGCAGTACTTC
15 | many | TRBJ2-2 | - | TRBV11-2 | CASSILQAAAGELFF | TGTGCCAGCAGCATCCTACAGGCGGCCGCCGGGGAGCTGTTTTTT
11 | many | TRBJ2-5 | - | TRBV20-1 | CSARVGETQYF | TGCAGTGCTAGAGTAGGGGAGACCCAGTACTTC
16 | many | TRBJ2-1 | TRBD2 | TRBV6-2/TRBV6-3 | CASSYAGLATYNEQFF | TGTGCCAGCAGTTACGCCGGACTAGCGACCTACAATGAGCAGTTCTTC
15 | many | TRBJ2-3 | - | TRBV7-2 | CASSARRLGTDTQYF | TGTGCCAGCAGCGCCCGAAGGCTCGGCACAGATACGCAGTATTTT
12 | many | TRBJ1-1 | - | TRBV6-1 | CASTMGNTEAFF | TGTGCCAGCACCATGGGGAACACTGAAGCTTTCTTT
14 | many | TRBJ2-7 | TRBD1 | TRBV11-2 | CASSLGGTAYEQYF | TGTGCCAGCAGCTTAGGGGGGACAGCCTACGAGCAGTACTTC
12 | many | TRBJ2-5 | - | TRBV20-1 | CSASTVRETQYF | TGCAGTGCGTCGACGGTACGAGAGACCCAGTACTTC
13 | many | TRBJ1-3 | - | TRBV7-6 | CASRGGAGNTIYF | TGTGCCAGCAGAGGAGGAGCTGGAAACACCATATATTTT
14 | many | TRBJ2-7 | - | TRBV7-2 | CASSNSVGSYEQYF | TGTGCCAGCAGCAATTCAGTGGGTTCCTACGAGCAGTACTTC
15 | many | TRBJ2-1 | TRBD1 | TRBV7-9 | CASSKDRASHNEQFF | TGTGCCAGCAGTAAAGACAGGGCCAGCCACAATGAGCAGTTCTTC
17 | many | TRBJ2-4 | TRBD1 | TRBV12-3/TRBV12-4 | CASSATDRGLAKNIQYF | TGTGCCAGCAGTGCTACGGACAGGGGATTAGCCAAAAACATTCAGTACTTC
15 | many | TRBJ2-5 | - | TRBV7-2 | CASSLDPGDLGTQYF | TGTGCCAGCAGCTTAGATCCGGGGGATTTGGGGACCCAGTACTTC
13 | many | TRBJ2-7 | - | TRBV7-9 | CASSLATGREQYF | TGTGCCAGCAGCTTAGCGACGGGGCGAGAGCAGTACTTC
17 | many | TRBJ2-3 | - | TRBV4-1 | CASSPDSLLISTDTQYF | TGCGCCAGCAGCCCGGACAGCCTACTCATTAGCACAGATACGCAGTATTTT
11 | - | TRBJ2-3 | TRBD1 | TRBV6-2/TRBV6-3 | CATTGTVKQYF | TGTGCCACCACCGGGACAGTAAAGCAGTATTTT
16 | many | TRBJ2-7 | TRBD1 | TRBV7-9 | CASSRTGTGGGYEQYF | TGTGCCAGCAGTCGAACCGGGACAGGTGGGGGCTACGAGCAGTACTTC
13 | many | TRBJ2-5 | - | TRBV7-2 | CASSRWTHLTQYF | TGTGCCAGCAGCCGCTGGACCCACTTGACCCAGTACTTC
16 | few | TRBJ2-1 | - | TRBV6-2/TRBV6-3 | CASSYRLGSSYNEQFF | TGTGCCAGCAGTTACCGGCTTGGAAGCTCCTACAATGAGCAGTTCTTC
15 | many | TRBJ2-7 | - | TRBV7-8 | CASSRTGTGTYEQYF | TGTGCCAGCAGCCGAACCGGGACCGGAACCTACGAGCAGTACTTC
11 | many | TRBJ2-1 | TRBD2 | TRBV12-3/TRBV12-4 | CASSVGGEQFF | TGTGCCAGCAGCGTGGGAGGGGAGCAGTTCTTC
12 | many | TRBJ2-3 | - | TRBV7-2 | CASSLVWDTQYF | TGTGCCAGCAGCTTAGTCTGGGATACGCAGTATTTT
14 | many | TRBJ2-7 | - | TRBV20-1 | CSARVFDGEYEQYF | TGCAGTGCTAGAGTCTTCGACGGGGAGTACGAGCAGTACTTC
13 | - | TRBJ2-5 | - | TRBV7-3 | CASSPTGQETQYF | TGTGCCAGCAGCCCCACAGGTCAAGAGACCCAGTACTTC
18 | many | TRBJ2-3 | TRBD1 | TRBV2 | CASSYPRTGRSSTDTQYF | TGTGCCAGCAGCTACCCCCGGACAGGGCGTAGTTCCACAGATACGCAGTATTTT
16 | few | TRBJ2-2 | TRBD1 | TRBV6-6 | CASSKGQGFYTGELFF | TGTGCCAGCAGTAAGGGACAGGGGTTCTACACCGGGGAGCTGTTTTTT
14 | many | TRBJ2-7 | - | TRBV7-2 | CASTQQGRRYEQYF | TGTGCCAGCACACAACAGGGAAGGCGGTACGAGCAGTACTTC
15 | many | TRBJ2-1 | TRBD2 | TRBV7-3 | CASSLGTRSHNEQFF | TGTGCCAGCAGCTTAGGGACTAGGTCCCACAATGAGCAGTTCTTC
14 | many | TRBJ1-5 | TRBD1 | TRBV7-8 | CASSPGTGDQPQHF | TGTGCCAGCAGCCCCGGGACAGGGGATCAGCCCCAGCATTTT
15 | many | TRBJ2-2 | - | TRBV7-2 | CASSFSGINTGELFF | TGTGCCAGCAGCTTTAGTGGGATTAACACCGGGGAGCTGTTTTTT
16 | many | TRBJ2-5 | TRBD2 | TRBV7-8 | CASSLSPSGGQETQYF | TGTGCCAGCAGCTTATCGCCTAGCGGGGGGCAAGAGACCCAGTACTTC
14 | many | TRBJ1-5 | TRBD1 | TRBV28 | CASSLSNRGMPQHF | TGTGCCAGCAGTTTGTCAAACAGGGGTATGCCCCAGCATTTT
15 | many | TRBJ1-1 | - | TRBV10-3 | CAIRESSFGNTEAFF | TGTGCCATCAGGGAGAGTAGTTTCGGGAACACTGAAGCTTTCTTT
16 | many | TRBJ2-1 | TRBD2 | TRBV10-3 | CAISEVAGGGPSEQFF | TGTGCCATCAGTGAAGTGGCGGGAGGAGGGCCAAGTGAGCAGTTCTTC
14 | many | TRBJ1-5 | - | TRBV7-2 | CASSLSPFGQPQHF | TGTGCCAGCAGCCTCTCTCCTTTTGGGCAGCCCCAGCATTTT
15 | many | TRBJ2-3 | - | TRBV7-6 | CASSSDRDYTDTQYF | TGTGCCAGCAGCTCAGACAGGGACTACACAGATACGCAGTATTTT
12 | many | TRBJ2-1 | - | TRBV12-3/TRBV12-4 | CASSTGYNEQFF | TGTGCCAGCAGTACAGGTTACAATGAGCAGTTCTTC
15 | many | TRBJ2-1 | TRBD2 | TRBV2 | CASSSRGSSYNEQFF | TGTGCCAGCAGTTCCCGCGGGAGCTCCTACAATGAGCAGTTCTTC
12 | many | TRBJ2-7 | - | TRBV10-2 | CASSERSYEQYF | TGCGCCAGCAGTGAAAGGAGTTACGAGCAGTACTTC
13 | many | TRBJ1-5 | - | TRBV28 | CASLGAGNQPQHF | TGTGCCAGCCTTGGCGCGGGGAATCAGCCCCAGCATTTT
16 | many | TRBJ2-7 | TRBD1 | TRBV28 | CASSPAGTGASFEQYF | TGTGCCAGCAGTCCCGCCGGGACAGGGGCCTCTTTCGAGCAGTACTTC
12 | many | TRBJ2-4 | TRBD1 | TRBV20-1 | CSGTGAGDIQYF | TGCAGTGGCACAGGGGCTGGGGACATTCAGTACTTC
14 | many | TRBJ1-2 | - | TRBV7-8 | CASSLENRAGGYTF | TGTGCCAGCAGCTTAGAAAACAGGGCCGGCGGCTACACCTTC
14 | many | TRBJ1-6 | - | TRBV7-2 | CASSRRDLSSPLHF | TGTGCCAGCAGCCGACGGGACTTGTCTTCACCCCTCCACTTT
16 | many | TRBJ2-7 | TRBD2 | TRBV7-2 | CASSLDGASGLNEQYF | TGTGCCAGCAGCTTAGACGGGGCTAGCGGGCTTAACGAGCAGTACTTC
12 | many | TRBJ1-1 | - | TRBV7-6 | CASRDRYTEAFF | TGTGCCAGTAGGGACCGCTACACTGAAGCTTTCTTT